Sequencing of this T cell receptor (beta chain) was carried out in a study of blood T cell repertoires in COVID-19 (TCRdb year 2020). Regarding the study in general: The collaborator samples originated in the United States, Italy and Spain and spanned the acute and convalescent phases of COVID-19. The material from the prospective study consisted of cDNA or gDNA derived from T cells, B-cell-depleted T cells, or PBMCs. The dataset comprised deeply sampled blood TCRbeta repertoires from subjects exposed to, actively infected with, or recovered from COVID-19. The repertoires were released in a freely available public database intended as a resource for research on the immune response to SARS-CoV-2. Samples were obtained from the ongoing ImmuneRACE study (first 160 participants) and from about 1,300 subjects provided by 6 global collaborators. A de-identified subject ID, COVID-19 status, age in years and sex were almost always included in the sample metadata. Where available, HLA class I and class II types were obtained from metadata supplied by the sample provider rather than from assay-based typing. Overall study outcomes, separate from this receptor: The quantity of clinical and demographic metadata differed by source and by participant and was supplied without curation.

Collaborating institutions collected whole blood in K2EDTA tubes following their own protocols. For TCRbeta analysis, collaborators shipped samples as frozen whole blood, isolated PBMCs, or DNA extracted from either of those sample types. For this clone: Its antigen remains unidentified. No base qualities exist here, and no much larger clone lies one base off it.

The immunoSEQ Assay, a bias-controlled multiplex PCR, was used to amplify TCRbeta CDR3 regions from genomic DNA. From the authors' description of their analysis: The number of nucleated cells in each sample was estimated by amplification of reference gene primers within the assay. To quantify the absolute abundance of each unique TCRbeta CDR3 rearrangement, sequence reads were collapsed and filtered. Productive Simpson clonality was computed per sample as the square root of Simpson's diversity index over productive rearrangements. TCRdb stores this immuneACCESS table with in-frame sequences only. Part of the clones is absent; in the studies checked, under half of the shortfall reflects unresolved V genes, and no reason is known for the rest. The V and J calls and clone size are taken from that table; D and trimming were inferred from the DNA. The sample includes about 70,000 clones, with under 80% observed a single time. The top ten clonotypes cover around 27% of the sample.

As encoded in the germline V gene (reference sequence), CDR1 is LNHDA while CDR2 is SQIVND. V gives up 7 bases and J gives up 2 bases, and the segment between their germline ends measures 17 bases. The CDR3 contains 15 residues, cysteine and phenylalanine counted. CDR3 DNA only is kept here, 45 bases in frame from base 1. This chain joins TRBV19 to TRBJ1-2, and the D gene may be TRBD1, 5 bases matching. Material: peripheral blood. The clonotype was recovered from an elderly woman with active or convalescent COVID-19. The DNA is as follows: TGTGCCAGTACCCTCTCGAGCCGGGGGAACTATGGCTACACCTTC. This gives the protein CASTLSSRGNYGYTF.